This T cell receptor beta chain emerged from a study of early T cells in non-severe SARS-CoV-2 infection. The table lists this clonotype with many counts. In germline, CDR1 is SGHDN, CDR2 FVKESK. The CDR3 extends over 14 amino acids. V dropped 1 base and J dropped 7 bases, with 8 bases sitting between them. Each CDR3 protein gets one entry after TCRdb re-called the 5' RACE reads with MiXCR. Of around 46,000 distinct CDR3 sequences in the sample, roughly 5.9% are singletons; the top ten hold 4.5% to 5.5%. This chain links TRBV14 with TRBJ1-6, with D possibly matching TRBD1 (6 bases). The origin of this receptor is an adult who was a healthcare worker with PCR-confirmed SARS-CoV-2 infection or an uninfected control (not recorded which). The material sequenced was whole blood. CDR3 protein: CASSQGRGNSPLHF. In nucleotides, the CDR3 is TGTGCCAGCAGCCAAGGAAGGGGGAATTCACCCCTCCACTTT.